These T cell receptor beta chains were read from a single sample in a study of T cells in Graves' hyperthyroidism and ophthalmopathy. A single record per CDR3 protein comes from TCRdb applying MiXCR to the multiplex PCR reads. The sample contains hundreds of thousands of distinct CDR3 sequences, about 14% of which appear only once. Sequencing input: blood. The receptor set was obtained from a woman aged 18-29 years with Graves' hyperthyroidism. Both conserved end residues are trimmed from each CDR3. A D gene is named only where the DNA matches it firmly.

TRBV19,NA,ASSIRGSTNEKLF
TRBV6-1,TRBD1,ASDFRGPGTEAF
TRBV20-1,NA,SARESGNGQY
TRBV30,TRBD1,VWSEDRGRQPQH
TRBV7-2,TRBD2,ASSLINGLAGVKGSDTQY
TRBV19,NA,ASSIFPGGSTDTQY
TRBV27,NA,ASSLYPSTFYGYT
TRBV25-1,NA,ASSGEWDSNQPQH
TRBV14,NA,ASSQEEREAF
TRBV7-6,NA,ASSFPGTQHNEQF
TRBV4-1,NA,ASSQGNTEAF
TRBV3-1,NA,ASSYLQTSSGNTIY
TRBV12-3/TRBV12-4,NA,ASSFLDYEQF
TRBV20-1,TRBD2,SARVPLSLVLAGGPELPGELF
TRBV12-3/TRBV12-4,TRBD1,ASIRDRGISYNSPLH
TRBV12-3/TRBV12-4,TRBD1,ASRNLTGSSYEQY
TRBV28,NA,ASSDTGPRNSPLH
TRBV7-2,NA,ASSRIGARAF
TRBV6-1,NA,ASSEVGLPSSYNEQF
TRBV20-1,NA,SARGPGASADTQY
TRBV7-2,TRBD1,ASSLVRGGDGYT
TRBV7-2,NA,ASSLAGRGNQPQH
TRBV12-3/TRBV12-4,NA,ASSYSVSSYNEQF
TRBV12-3/TRBV12-4,TRBD1,ASSSNDRDGTEAF
TRBV27,NA,ASSPLAKNIQY
TRBV6-1,NA,ASWRNEPGFSDTQY
TRBV11-1,TRBD1,ASSPVGQGANTGELF
TRBV7-2,TRBD1,ASSPNRGGNQPQH
TRBV18,NA,ASSDGEKKTQY
TRBV11-1,NA,ASSPGAGHNEQF
TRBV7-9,NA,ASSRFRDNKETQY
TRBV2,NA,ASSDAPPTGREAF
TRBV7-9,NA,ASSVRLLGGWDSPLH
TRBV18,NA,ASSAGQGAQPQH
TRBV3-1,NA,ASSQWQDGYT
TRBV20-1,NA,SARTGREPYEQY
TRBV18,TRBD1,ASSPPRQGMNTEAF
TRBV4-1,TRBD2,ASSQGLAGKGEQY
TRBV7-9,TRBD1,ASSHGGQFNEKLF
TRBV7-2,TRBD2,ASSFRGGGISYEQY
TRBV11-2,TRBD2,ASTLTSGTTNEQF
TRBV5-1,NA,ASSNPSGAGGELF
TRBV27,TRBD1,ASSRTPGQEGAF
TRBV14,NA,ASSQPYKPGVKAF
TRBV30,TRBD2,AHNSGSGGNEQF
TRBV2,NA,ASRRQGNQPQH
TRBV6-5,NA,ASSWPSGGYT
TRBV29-1,NA,SVDEGGTDTQY
TRBV29-1,TRBD1,SVTGTGKSSYEQY
TRBV2,NA,ASSEEAGPNEQY
TRBV3-1,NA,ASSLRAEYSKNIQY
TRBV19,NA,ASSIEQGPFYEQY
TRBV29-1,NA,SVYLAYEQY
TRBV28,TRBD1,ASSSPGQGQETQY
TRBV12-3/TRBV12-4,TRBD2,ASSLVAGGPFEQY
TRBV6-1,TRBD1,ASSAYRGVSEKLF
TRBV5-4,TRBD2,ASSRLAGGEEEQY
TRBV25-1,NA,ASSEIGGPSYNEQF
TRBV2,NA,ARSGARGHT
TRBV13,TRBD2,ASSPAGGHTGELF